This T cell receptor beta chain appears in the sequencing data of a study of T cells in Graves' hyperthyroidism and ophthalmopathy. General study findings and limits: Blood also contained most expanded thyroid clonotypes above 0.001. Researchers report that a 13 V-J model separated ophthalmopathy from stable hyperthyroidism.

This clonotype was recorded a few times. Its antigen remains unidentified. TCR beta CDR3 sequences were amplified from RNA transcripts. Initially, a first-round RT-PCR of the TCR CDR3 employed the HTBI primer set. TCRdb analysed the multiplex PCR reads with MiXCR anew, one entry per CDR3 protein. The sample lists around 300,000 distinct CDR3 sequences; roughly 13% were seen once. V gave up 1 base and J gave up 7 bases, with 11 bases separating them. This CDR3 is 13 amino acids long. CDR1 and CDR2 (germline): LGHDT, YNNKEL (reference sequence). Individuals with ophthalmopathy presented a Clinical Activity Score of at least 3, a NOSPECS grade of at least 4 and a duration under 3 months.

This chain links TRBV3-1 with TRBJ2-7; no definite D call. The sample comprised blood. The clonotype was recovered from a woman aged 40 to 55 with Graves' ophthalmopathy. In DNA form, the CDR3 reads TGTGCCAGCAGCCAAGTGGAAGGGCTGGAGCAGTACTTC. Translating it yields CASSQVEGLEQYF.